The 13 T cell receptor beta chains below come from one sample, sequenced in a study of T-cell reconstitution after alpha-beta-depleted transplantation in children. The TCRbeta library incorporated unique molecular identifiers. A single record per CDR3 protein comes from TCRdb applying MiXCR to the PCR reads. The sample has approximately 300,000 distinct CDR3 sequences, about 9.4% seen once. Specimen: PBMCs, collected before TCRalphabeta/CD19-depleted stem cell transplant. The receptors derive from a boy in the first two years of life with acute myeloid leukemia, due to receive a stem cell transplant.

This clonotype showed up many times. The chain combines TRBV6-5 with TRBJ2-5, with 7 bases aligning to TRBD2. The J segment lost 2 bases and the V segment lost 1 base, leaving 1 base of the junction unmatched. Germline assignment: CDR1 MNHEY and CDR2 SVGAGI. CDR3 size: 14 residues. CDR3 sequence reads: CASSYWGGQETQYF. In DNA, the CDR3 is TGTGCCAGCAGTTACTGGGGGGGGCAAGAGACCCAGTACTTC.

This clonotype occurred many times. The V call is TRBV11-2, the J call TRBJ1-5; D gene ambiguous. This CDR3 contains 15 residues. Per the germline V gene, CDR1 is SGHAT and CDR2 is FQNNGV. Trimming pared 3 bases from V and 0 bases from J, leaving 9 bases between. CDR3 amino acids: CASSFGLDSNQPQHF. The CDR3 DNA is TGTGCCAGCAGCTTCGGACTGGATAGCAATCAGCCCCAGCATTTT.

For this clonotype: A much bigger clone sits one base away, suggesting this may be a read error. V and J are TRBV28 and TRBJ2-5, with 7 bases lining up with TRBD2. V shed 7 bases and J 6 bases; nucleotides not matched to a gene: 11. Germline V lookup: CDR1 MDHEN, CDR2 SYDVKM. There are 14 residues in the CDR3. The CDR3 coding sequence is TGTGCCAGCACCTGGCTTGGGGGGGAACAGACCCAGTACTTC. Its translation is CASTWLGGEQTQYF.

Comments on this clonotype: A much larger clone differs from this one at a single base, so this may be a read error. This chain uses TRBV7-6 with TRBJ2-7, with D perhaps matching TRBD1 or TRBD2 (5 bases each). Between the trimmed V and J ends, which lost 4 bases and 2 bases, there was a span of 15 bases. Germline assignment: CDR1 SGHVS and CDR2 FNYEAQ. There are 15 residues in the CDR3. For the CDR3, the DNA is TGTGCCAGCAGCTGGGGGACCTTTGCGCCCTACGAGCAGTACTTC. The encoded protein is CASSWGTFAPYEQYF.

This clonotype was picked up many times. The CDR3 region has the DNA TGTGCCAGCAATGGACAGGGGCCGAGCACAGATACGCAGTATTTT. Its translation: CASNGQGPSTDTQYF. The V gene is TRBV6-2 or TRBV6-3, the J gene TRBJ2-3; 9 bases fit TRBD1. The CDR3 has 15 residues. CDR1 and CDR2 (germline): MNHEY, SVGEGT. The V segment lost 7 bases and the J segment 0 bases; nucleotides outside the gene matches: 5.

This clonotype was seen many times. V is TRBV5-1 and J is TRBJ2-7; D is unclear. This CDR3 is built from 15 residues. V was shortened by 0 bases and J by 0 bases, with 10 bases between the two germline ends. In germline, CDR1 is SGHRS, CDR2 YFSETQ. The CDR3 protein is CASSLGVRSSYEQYF. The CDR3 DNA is TGCGCCAGCAGCTTGGGTGTCCGGAGCTCCTACGAGCAGTACTTC.

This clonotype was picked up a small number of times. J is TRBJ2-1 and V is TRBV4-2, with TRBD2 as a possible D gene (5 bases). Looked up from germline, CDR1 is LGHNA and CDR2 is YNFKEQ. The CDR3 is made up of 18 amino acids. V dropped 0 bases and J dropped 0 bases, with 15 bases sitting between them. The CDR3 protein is CASSQEGPSSGSYNEQFF. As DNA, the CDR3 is TGTGCCAGCAGCCAAGAAGGGCCCTCGAGCGGCTCCTACAATGAGCAGTTCTTC.

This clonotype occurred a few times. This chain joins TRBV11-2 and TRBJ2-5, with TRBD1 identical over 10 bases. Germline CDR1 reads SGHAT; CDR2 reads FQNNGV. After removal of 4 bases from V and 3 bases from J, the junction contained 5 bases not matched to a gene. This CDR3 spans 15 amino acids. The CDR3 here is CASSSRGTGEETQYF. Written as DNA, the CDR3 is TGTGCCAGCAGCTCTAGAGGGACAGGGGAAGAGACCCAGTACTTC.

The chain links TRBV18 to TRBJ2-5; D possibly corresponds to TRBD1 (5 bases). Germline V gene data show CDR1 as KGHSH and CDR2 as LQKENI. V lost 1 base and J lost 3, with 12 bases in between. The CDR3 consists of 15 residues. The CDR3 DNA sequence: TGTGCCAGCTCACCACTGGGGCGTAGAGAAGAGACCCAGTACTTC. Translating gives CASSPLGRREETQYF.

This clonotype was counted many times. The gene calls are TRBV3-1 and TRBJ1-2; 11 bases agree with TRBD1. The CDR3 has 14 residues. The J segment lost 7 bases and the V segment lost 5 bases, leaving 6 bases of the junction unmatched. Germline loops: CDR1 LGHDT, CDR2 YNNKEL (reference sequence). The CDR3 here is CASSSGQGVSGYTF. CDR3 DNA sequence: TGTGCCAGCAGCTCGGGACAGGGGGTCTCTGGCTACACCTTC.

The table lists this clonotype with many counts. CDR3: CASCPRDPKATQYF. CDR3 DNA sequence: TGTGCCAGCTGCCCCCGGGACCCAAAGGCTACGCAGTATTTT. The chain links TRBV6-2 or TRBV6-3 to TRBJ2-3; the D call may be TRBD1 or TRBD2 (5 bases each). Germline values: CDR1 MNHEY, CDR2 SVGEGT. The V end was cut by 8 bases, the J end by 8 bases, with 20 bases between. This CDR3 is built from 14 residues.

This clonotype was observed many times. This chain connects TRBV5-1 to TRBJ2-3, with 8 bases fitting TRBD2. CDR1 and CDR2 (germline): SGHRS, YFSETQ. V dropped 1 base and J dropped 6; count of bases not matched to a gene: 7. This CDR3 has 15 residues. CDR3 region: CASSLFAGGKDTQYF. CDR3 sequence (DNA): TGCGCCAGCAGCTTGTTCGCGGGGGGCAAGGATACGCAGTATTTT.

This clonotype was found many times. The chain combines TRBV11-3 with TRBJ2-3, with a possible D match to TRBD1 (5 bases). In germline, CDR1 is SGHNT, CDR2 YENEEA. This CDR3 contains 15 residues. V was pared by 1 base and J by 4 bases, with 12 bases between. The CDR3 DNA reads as TGTGCCAGCAGCTTAGGAGCAGGGAACGCAGATACGCAGTATTTT. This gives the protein CASSLGAGNADTQYF.